These 30 T cell receptor beta chains came from one sample sequenced in a study of blood T cell repertoires in COVID-19 (dated by TCRdb to 2020 to 2022). The method was the immunoSEQ multiplex PCR assay. TCRdb stores this immuneACCESS table with in-frame sequences only. Part of the clones is absent; in the studies checked, under half of the shortfall reflects unresolved V genes, and no reason is known for the rest. Here the sample has 340,000 or so clones; around 88% occur a single time. The ten largest make up 3% of the sample. Sequencing was carried out using peripheral blood. Receptors were obtained from a man between 25 and 39 years old with active or convalescent COVID-19.

The chain is built from TRBV19 and TRBJ2-1, with 10 bases fitting TRBD2. The CDR3 runs to 15 residues. Germline CDR1 LNHDA, CDR2 SQIVND (reference sequence). The ends lost 0 bases at V and 7 bases at J; junction bases unmatched: 3. This chain's CDR3 is CASSIELAGSNEQFF. The DNA for the CDR3 is TGTGCCAGTAGTATAGAACTAGCGGGAAGTAATGAGCAGTTCTTC.

This clone was seen a single time. The chain links TRBV24-1 to TRBJ2-7; TRBD1 is a possible D gene (6 bases). Per germline, CDR1 KGHDR and CDR2 SFDVKD. The length of the CDR3 is 16 residues. The V and J ends lost 4 bases and 0 bases respectively, with 15 bases between them. CDR3 sequence reads: CATSEYHDRPSYEQYF. CDR3 nucleotides: TGTGCCACCAGTGAATATCACGACAGGCCCTCCTACGAGCAGTACTTC.

The chain combines TRBV6-2 or TRBV6-3 with TRBJ1-5, with 8 positions matching TRBD1. Germline V gene data show CDR1 as MNHEY and CDR2 as SVGEGT. V dropped 5 bases and J dropped 6; count of bases not matched to a gene: 18. The CDR3 has 18 amino acids. Here the CDR3 DNA reads TGTGCCAGCAGTGGCGGACAGGGAAGAATCCTTACTGGTCAGCCCCAGCATTTT. Its protein product is CASSGGQGRILTGQPQHF.

This chain connects TRBV4-1 to TRBJ1-3; 12 positions agree with TRBD1. The CDR3 loop spans 16 amino acids. Germline CDR1 is MGHRA and CDR2 is YSYEKL. Unmatched junction bases numbered 4, after V lost 3 bases and J lost 4 bases. The CDR3 reads CASSQGQGALGNTIYF. CDR3 bases: TGCGCCAGCAGCCAGGGACAGGGGGCGTTGGGAAACACCATATATTTT.

The rearrangement uses TRBV5-1 and TRBJ2-1; 9 nucleotides line up with TRBD1. CDR1 and CDR2 from the germline V gene are SGHRS and YFSETQ. CDR3 length: 14 residues. Trimming at V came to 4 bases and at J to 5 bases, leaving 4 bases not matched to a gene. CDR3 nucleotides: TGCGCCAGCAGCCTACAGGGGGCACACAATGAGCAGTTCTTC. As protein: CASSLQGAHNEQFF.

The chain recombines TRBV6-5 with TRBJ2-7, with 8 bases aligning to TRBD1. This CDR3 spans 14 amino acids. Germline CDR1 MNHEY, CDR2 SVGAGI. V shed 6 bases, J shed 0 bases, and the junction held 4 bases outside the gene matches. The CDR3, as DNA: TGTGCCAGCAGGGGACAGGTCTTCTCCTACGAGCAGTACTTC. Translating gives CASRGQVFSYEQYF.

The sample holds a few counts of this clone. The V call is TRBV7-3, the J call TRBJ2-7, with 8 bases lining up with TRBD2. This CDR3 contains 14 residues. Germline-derived CDR1 and CDR2 are SGHTA and FQGTGA. V lost 5 bases, J lost 2 bases, and 5 bases stayed unmatched. The CDR3: CASSPLGGAYEQYF. CDR3 bases: TGTGCCAGCAGCCCCCTCGGGGGGGCCTACGAGCAGTACTTC. Based on the CDR3 plus reference TRBV7-3 and TRBJ2-7, the full variable domain is GAGVSQTPSNKVTEKGKYVELRCDPISGHTALYWYRQSLGQGPEFLIYFQGTGAADDSGLPNDRFFAVRPEGSVSTLKIQRTERGDSAVYLCASSPLGGAYEQYFGPGTRLTVT.

V gene TRBV6-6 combines with J gene TRBJ1-1; D unclear. Germline V gene data show CDR1 as MNHNY and CDR2 as SVGAGI (reference sequence). V was trimmed by 7 bases and J by 1 base, leaving 10 bases between them. CDR3 length equals 13 residues. CDR3 amino acids: CASILPPNTEAFF. The CDR3 nucleotides are TGTGCCAGCATCCTCCCCCCGAACACTGAAGCTTTCTTT.

V usage is TRBV5-1 and J usage is TRBJ2-1, with TRBD2 as a possible D gene (7 bases). V shed 8 bases and J shed 3 bases, with 12 bases lying between them. CDR1 is SGHRS, CDR2 YFSETQ, per germline. The CDR3 sequence is 13 residues long. CDR3 sequence reads: CASAGAYYNEQFF. The CDR3 nucleotides read TGCGCCAGTGCGGGGGCCTACTACAATGAGCAGTTCTTC. The whole variable domain, filled in from reference TRBV5-1 and TRBJ2-1, reads KAGVTQTPRYLIKTRGQQVTLSCSPISGHRSVSWYQQTPGQGLQFLFEYFSETQRNKGNFPGRFSGRQFSNSRSEMNVSTLELGDSALYLCASAGAYYNEQFFGPGTRLTVL.

This chain connects TRBV19 to TRBJ1-5, with a possible D match to TRBD1 (6 bases). V gave up 5 bases and J gave up 7 bases, with 21 bases separating them. The CDR3 is 16 amino acids. Germline V lookup: CDR1 LNHDA, CDR2 SQIVND (reference sequence). For the CDR3, the DNA is TGTGCCAGTAGTGGCGGGACCCTTGGGAGGGGGCAGCCCCAGCATTTT. Residues: CASSGGTLGRGQPQHF. The whole variable domain, remainder taken from reference TRBV19 and TRBJ1-5, is DGGITQSPKYLFRKEGQNVTLSCEQNLNHDAMYWYRQDPGQGLRLIYYSQIVNDFQKGDIAEGYSVSREKKESFPLTVTSAQKNPTAFYLCASSGGTLGRGQPQHFGDGTRLSIL.

This chain joins TRBV19 and TRBJ2-7, with no clear D. The CDR3 loop spans 13 amino acids. The V end lost 3 bases, the J end lost 1 base, and 7 bases lay between the germline ends. CDR1 LNHDA and CDR2 SQIVND come from the germline V gene (reference sequence). CDR3 region: CASSIQQSYEQYF. The CDR3 nucleotides are TGTGCCAGTAGTATTCAACAGTCCTACGAGCAGTACTTC. The whole variable domain, remainder taken from reference TRBV19 and TRBJ2-7, is DGGITQSPKYLFRKEGQNVTLSCEQNLNHDAMYWYRQDPGQGLRLIYYSQIVNDFQKGDIAEGYSVSREKKESFPLTVTSAQKNPTAFYLCASSIQQSYEQYFGPGTRLTVT.

This clone was counted between two and nine times. The CDR3 loop reads CARSILQGNTEAFF. The CDR3 region has the DNA TGTGCCAGAAGCATACTACAGGGAAACACTGAAGCTTTCTTT. The chain is built from TRBV5-3 and TRBJ1-1, with D maybe TRBD1 (6 bases). TRBV5-3 is assigned to the ORF class and has an uncertain function. This CDR3 has 14 residues. Trimming removed 4 bases from V and 2 bases from J, with 12 bases in between.

This clone was seen once. The chain is built from TRBV4-1 and TRBJ2-1; TRBD2 matches 7 bases. The CDR3 spans 16 residues. The V and J ends lost 1 base and 4 bases, in that order; junction bases with no gene match: 7. Germline values: CDR1 MGHRA, CDR2 YSYEKL. The CDR3 spells CASSQGVAGEYNEQFF. The CDR3 region has the DNA TGCGCCAGCAGCCAAGGCGTGGCGGGAGAGTACAATGAGCAGTTCTTC.

CDR3 sequence (DNA): TGTGCCAGCAGTGTAGGGGAGTACAGGGGGCTAAATTCACCCCTCCACTTT. Its translation is CASSVGEYRGLNSPLHF. The chain has TRBV2 and TRBJ1-6, with 9 bases lining up with TRBD1. The ends lost 4 bases at V and 7 bases at J; junction bases unmatched: 11. The CDR3 length is 17 residues. Germline CDR1 is SNHLY and CDR2 is FYNNEI.

This chain uses TRBV12-3 or TRBV12-4 with TRBJ2-3; no firm D call. CDR3 size: 11 residues. Trimming pared 2 bases from V and 6 bases from J, leaving 3 bases between. The CDR3 nucleotides are TGTGCCAGCAGTTTACCGGATACGCAGTATTTT. Protein sequence: CASSLPDTQYF.

The chain joins TRBV7-9 to TRBJ1-3; tentative D call: TRBD1 (5 bases). The CDR3 extends over 15 amino acids. Germline CDR1 SEHNR, CDR2 FQNEAQ (reference sequence). The ends were cut back, 4 bases at V and 3 bases at J, with 13 bases in the middle. CDR3 nucleotides: TGTGCCAGCAGCTATGGAGGGGTGGATGGAAACACCATATATTTT. As protein: CASSYGGVDGNTIYF.

This clone was counted a few times. The genes are TRBV19 and TRBJ1-5; 7 bases align to TRBD1. Losses at the gene ends were 9 bases for V and 3 bases for J; bases not matched to a gene: 5. This CDR3 comprises 13 residues. In germline, CDR1 is LNHDA, CDR2 SQIVND (reference sequence). The CDR3 spells CASRDRDNQPQHF. The CDR3 DNA sequence: TGTGCCAGCAGAGACAGGGACAATCAGCCCCAGCATTTT.

This chain joins TRBV4-1 and TRBJ2-7; 7 bases fit TRBD1. CDR3 length: 15 residues. Per germline, CDR1 MGHRA and CDR2 YSYEKL. The V gene end was trimmed by 5 bases and the J gene end by 2 bases; junction bases not matched to a gene: 9. The CDR3 sequence is CASSTGDSRTYEQYF. CDR3 DNA: TGCGCCAGCAGCACCGGGGACAGCAGAACCTACGAGCAGTACTTC.

The chain has TRBV2 and TRBJ1-5; D perhaps matches TRBD1 (5 bases). CDR1 is SNHLY and CDR2 is FYNNEI in the germline V gene. This CDR3 has 14 residues. Deletions cut 6 bases from V and 4 bases from J, with 13 bases between. The DNA for the CDR3 is TGTGCCAGCAGCGAGGGAGGACAAAATCAGCCCCAGCATTTT. Encoded protein: CASSEGGQNQPQHF.

This clone has just one count. This chain links TRBV6-4 with TRBJ1-3; 9 bases fit TRBD1. Trimming took 6 bases from V and 0 from J; bases not matched to a gene: 15. CDR1 is MRHNA, CDR2 SNTAGT, per germline. The CDR3 runs to 19 residues. The CDR3 bases are TGTGCCAGCAGCCGGGGGGACAGGGTCGGGGTACGCTCTGGAAACACCATATATTTT. This encodes CASSRGDRVGVRSGNTIYF.

This clone was seen a handful of times. This chain uses TRBV18 with TRBJ2-7; TRBD1 matches 8 bases. V trimming: 2 bases; J trimming: 7 bases; junction bases outside the gene matches: 13. The CDR3 totals 16 residues. Germline values: CDR1 KGHSH, CDR2 LQKENI. CDR3: CASSPIKAVQGGEQYF. For the CDR3, the DNA is TGTGCCAGCTCACCAATTAAAGCAGTACAGGGGGGAGAGCAGTACTTC.

The chain uses TRBV5-6 and TRBJ2-5, with 14 bases fitting TRBD2. V was pared by 3 bases and J by 4 bases, with 2 bases of the junction left unmatched. In germline, CDR1 is SGHDT, CDR2 YYEEEE. The CDR3 is 15 residues long. Here the CDR3 reads CASSSGLAGAETQYF. The DNA of the CDR3 is TGTGCCAGCAGCTCGGGACTAGCGGGAGCAGAGACCCAGTACTTC.

The chain combines TRBV29-1 with TRBJ2-2, with TRBD2 as a possible D gene (5 bases). V lost 6 bases to trimming and J lost 4 bases, with 21 bases between them. The CDR3 consists of 16 residues. Per germline, CDR1 SQVTM and CDR2 ANQGSEA. The CDR3 spells CSVQLPGLRRTGELFF. The CDR3 DNA reads as TGCAGCGTACAACTCCCCGGACTCCGCCGCACCGGGGAGCTGTTTTTT.

The genes are TRBV5-1 and TRBJ1-2, with D tentatively TRBD1 (5 bases). Germline lookup yields CDR1 SGHRS and CDR2 YFSETQ. This CDR3 contains 14 residues. The V end was cut by 1 base, the J end by 4 bases, with 11 bases between. CDR3 residues: CASSLFDSSYGYTF. CDR3 nucleotides: TGCGCCAGCAGCTTGTTTGACAGCTCCTATGGCTACACCTTC.

V is TRBV7-6 and J is TRBJ2-5, with 8 bases that match TRBD2. Germline CDR1 and CDR2: SGHVS and FNYEAQ. V shed 0 bases and J 6 bases; nucleotides not matched to a gene: 9. The CDR3 has 16 residues. For the CDR3, the DNA is TGTGCCAGCAGCTTAGCAGTCGGGGGGGCGGGAAAGACCCAGTACTTC. It translates to CASSLAVGGAGKTQYF. Complete variable domain (other parts from reference TRBV7-6 and TRBJ2-5): GAGVSQSPRYKVTKRGQDVALRCDPISGHVSLYWYRQALGQGPEFLTYFNYEAQQDKSGLPNDRFSAERPEGSISTLTIQRTEQRDSAMYRCASSLAVGGAGKTQYFGPGTRLLVL.

This sequence joins TRBV19 and TRBJ1-6, with D maybe TRBD1 (5 bases). Trimming stripped 10 bases from V and 6 bases from J, with 13 bases between. Germline loops: CDR1 LNHDA, CDR2 SQIVND (reference sequence). The CDR3 spans 13 residues. CDR3 in amino acids: CAIRRGFNSPLHF. Written as DNA, the CDR3 is TGTGCCATCCGACGGGGGTTTAATTCACCCCTCCACTTT.

This chain uses TRBV6-4 with TRBJ1-5, with TRBD1 matching 7 bases. This CDR3 spans 13 amino acids. J was trimmed by 4 bases and V by 3 bases; bases with no gene match: 0. Germline CDR1 and CDR2: MRHNA and SNTAGT. The CDR3 loop is CASSEQGNQPQHF. Written as DNA, the CDR3 is TGTGCCAGCAGTGAACAGGGGAATCAGCCCCAGCATTTT.

This chain links TRBV28 with TRBJ2-1, with 9 bases lining up with TRBD2. V lost 4 bases, J lost 2 bases, and 15 bases stayed unmatched. The CDR3 sequence is 19 residues long. Germline assignment: CDR1 MDHEN and CDR2 SYDVKM. The CDR3 sequence is CASSSLAGLPPGTYNEQFF. As DNA, the CDR3 is TGTGCCAGCAGTTCCCTAGCGGGACTACCCCCTGGAACCTACAATGAGCAGTTCTTC.

The chain carries TRBV6-6 and TRBJ2-1; 14 bases map to TRBD2. The ends lost 6 bases at V and 7 bases at J; junction bases unmatched: 2. The CDR3 runs to 14 residues. Germline V lookup: CDR1 MNHNY, CDR2 SVGAGI (reference sequence). CDR3 residues: CASSGLAGGNEQFF. The CDR3 DNA sequence: TGTGCCAGCAGCGGACTAGCGGGGGGAAATGAGCAGTTCTTC.

V usage is TRBV5-6 and J usage is TRBJ2-3, with TRBD2 matching over 9 bases. Germline V gives CDR1 SGHDT, CDR2 YYEEEE. The CDR3 runs 15 residues. The V gene end was trimmed by 1 base and the J gene end by 6 bases; junction bases not matched to a gene: 6. The CDR3 reads CASSLYAGGHDTQYF. CDR3 DNA: TGTGCCAGCAGCTTGTACGCGGGAGGGCACGATACGCAGTATTTT. Full variable domain (missing parts from reference TRBV5-6 and TRBJ2-3): DAGVTQSPTHLIKTRGQQVTLRCSPKSGHDTVSWYQQALGQGPQFIFQYYEEEERQRGNFPDRFSGHQFPNYSSELNVNALLLGDSALYLCASSLYAGGHDTQYFGPGTRLTVL.